This T cell receptor beta chain was identified during a study of blood T cell repertoires in COVID-19. Overall study context: Researchers got acute and convalescent COVID-19 samples from the United States, Italy and Spain. The analysed material was cDNA or gDNA that came from T cells, B-cell-depleted T cells, or PBMCs.

Germline V gene lookup returns CDR1 SGHNT and CDR2 YYREEE (reference sequence). This CDR3 has 16 residues. J gave up 1 base and V 4 bases, and 9 bases lay outside the gene matches. Original analysis: Amplified reference gene primers provided the basis for estimating nucleated cell counts. Assay: immunoSEQ multiplex PCR; the TCRdb copy retains only in-frame clones and omits some. That table is the source of V, J and clone size, and D and trimming were worked out from the DNA. The sample has under 150,000 clones; 80% are singletons. The specimen sequenced was peripheral blood. The sequence came from a man aged 60-69 years with active or convalescent COVID-19. The rearrangement uses TRBV5-4 and TRBJ2-7, with 9 bases that match TRBD1. CDR3 bases: TGTGCCAGCAGCCCCGGACAGGGGAGTCTTTCCTACGAGCAGTACTTC. As protein: CASSPGQGSLSYEQYF.